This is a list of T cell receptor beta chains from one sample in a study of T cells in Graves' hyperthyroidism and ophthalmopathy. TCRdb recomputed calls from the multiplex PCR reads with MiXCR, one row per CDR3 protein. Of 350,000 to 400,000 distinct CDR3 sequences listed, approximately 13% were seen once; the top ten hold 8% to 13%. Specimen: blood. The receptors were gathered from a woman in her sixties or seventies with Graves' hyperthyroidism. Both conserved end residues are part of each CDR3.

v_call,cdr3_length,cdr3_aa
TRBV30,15,CAWSPTRGHGYGYTF
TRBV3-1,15,CASSQDSGTAHGYTF
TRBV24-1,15,CATSAGARGGETQYF
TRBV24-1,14,CATSDLRQGNEQFF
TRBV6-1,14,CASSLGQRYYGYTF
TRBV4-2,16,CASSQGSSGRANEQFF
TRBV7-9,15,CASSARLAIGNEQFF
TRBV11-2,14,CASSLGVNTGELFF
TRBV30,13,CAWSPTGGQPQHF
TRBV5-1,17,CASSSTLAGDGTDTQYF
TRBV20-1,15,CSAGGRLGLNGEAFF
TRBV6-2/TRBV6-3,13,CASSPGTNYGYTF
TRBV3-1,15,CASRLGTSGHNEQFF
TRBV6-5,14,CASKRKVGTDTQYF
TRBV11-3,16,CASSEFTSGIYNEQFF
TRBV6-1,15,CASTPSGRYSYEQYF
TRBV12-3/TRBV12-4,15,CASSLSGGDTYEQYF
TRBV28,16,CASSFATSGVPYEQYF
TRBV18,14,CASSPQVGGHEQYF
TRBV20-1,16,CSARGRTSGGYNEQFF
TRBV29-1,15,CSVVPGLAGGYEQYF
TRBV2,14,CASRGTGGRQPQHF
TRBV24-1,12,CATSTGNQPQHF
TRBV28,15,CASSPTGSRTYEQYF
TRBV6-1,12,CASTLGAGEQYF
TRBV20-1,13,CSARFSAQETQYF
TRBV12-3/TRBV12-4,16,CASSRSGSGTYNEQFF
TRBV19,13,CASSIAGADTQYF
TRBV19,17,CASSTGTGYGKAYGYTF